These 17 T cell receptor beta chains were sequenced from one sample in a study of CD8+CD57+ T cells in acquired aplastic anemia. Template material for TCR beta VDJ and CDR3 profiling consisted of genomic DNA. Via MiXCR, TCRdb re-called the reads, giving one row per CDR3 protein. The data hold about 220,000 distinct CDR3 sequences, with roughly 35% observed a single time. The sequencing sample was made of sorted CD4+, CD8+, or CD8+CD57+ T cells (not recorded which) from PBMCs. These receptors originate from a human donor in good health, serving as a control.

The sample holds many counts of this clonotype. The chain has TRBV7-8 and TRBJ1-4; 7 bases match TRBD1. The CDR3 loop spans 14 amino acids. V shed 2 bases and J 3 bases; nucleotides not matched to a gene: 0. Germline values: CDR1 SGHVS, CDR2 FQNEAQ. The CDR3 nucleotides read TGTGCCAGCAGCTTAAGGGGGCCTAATGAAAAACTGTTTTTT. Amino acid sequence: CASSLRGPNEKLFF.

The V gene is TRBV19, the J gene TRBJ2-7, with D maybe TRBD2 (6 bases). This CDR3 has 14 amino acids. V shed 0 bases and J shed 5 bases, with 11 bases lying between them. CDR1 and CDR2 (germline): LNHDA, SQIVND (reference sequence). The CDR3 loop is CASSIDWGGNEQYF. Written as DNA, the CDR3 is TGTGCCAGTAGTATAGACTGGGGCGGGAACGAGCAGTACTTC. The whole variable domain, filled in from reference TRBV19 and TRBJ2-7, reads DGGITQSPKYLFRKEGQNVTLSCEQNLNHDAMYWYRQDPGQGLRLIYYSQIVNDFQKGDIAEGYSVSREKKESFPLTVTSAQKNPTAFYLCASSIDWGGNEQYFGPGTRLTVT.

This clonotype was detected many times. The chain joins TRBV24-1 to TRBJ1-1; the D is unclear. Germline V gene lookup returns CDR1 KGHDR and CDR2 SFDVKD. V was shortened by 5 bases and J by 3 bases, with 9 bases between the two germline ends. The CDR3 runs 13 residues. CDR3 loop: CATSAWADTEAFF. The CDR3, as DNA: TGTGCCACCAGTGCTTGGGCAGACACTGAAGCTTTCTTT.

As regards this clonotype: This may arise from a read error, as a much more abundant clone is one base away. This chain links TRBV30 with TRBJ1-2; unclear D gene. Per the germline V gene, CDR1 is GTSNPN and CDR2 is SVGIG (reference sequence). The CDR3 contains 13 residues. The CDR3 reads CAWRGVANYGYIF. For the CDR3, the DNA is TGTGCCTGGAGAGGTGTAGCTAACTATGGCTACATCTTC.

Comment on this clonotype: A much larger clone differs by one base, so this may be a read error. CDR3 in amino acids: CASRRDQWIGTDAQYF. In DNA form, the CDR3 reads TGTGCCAGCAGGAGGGATCAGTGGATTGGCACAGATGCGCAGTATTTT. J is TRBJ2-3 and V is TRBV12-3 or TRBV12-4; the D gene is possibly TRBD2 (5 bases). The CDR3 covers 16 residues.

Worth noting for this clonotype: This may come from a read error, since a much larger clone is one base off. Because it lacks the conserved phenylalanine or tryptophan at the end, this CDR3 is likely a read error. The chain couples TRBV19 to TRBJ1-6; possible D gene TRBD1, 5 bases. Trimming left V 7 bases short and J 2 bases short, with 9 bases between. Germline CDR1 reads LNHDA; CDR2 reads SQIVND (reference sequence). The CDR3 totals 14 residues. This CDR3 is CASKMGAYNSPLHL. The CDR3 DNA sequence: TGTGCCAGTAAGATGGGGGCCTATAATTCACCCCTCCACCTT.

The V gene is TRBV24-1, the J gene TRBJ1-4, with a possible D match to TRBD1 (5 bases). Trimming took 3 bases from V and 8 from J, leaving 24 bases between them. This CDR3 has 18 residues. Germline V gene data show CDR1 as KGHDR and CDR2 as SFDVKD. CDR3 amino acids: CATSDAGVGAGAIEKLFF. CDR3 nucleotide sequence: TGTGCCACCAGTGATGCAGGCGTAGGGGCAGGCGCTATCGAAAAACTGTTTTTT.

This clonotype was counted only a few times. This chain uses TRBV5-4 with TRBJ1-1, with a tentative D call TRBD1 (5 bases). V was cut by 3 bases and J by 5 bases, with 17 bases left in between. This CDR3 has 15 residues. Looked up from germline, CDR1 is SGHNT and CDR2 is YYREEE (reference sequence). The CDR3 nucleotides read TGTGCCAGCAGCTCCCGGGGCGGGGCGCTAACTGAAGCTTTCTTT. Translating gives CASSSRGGALTEAFF.

This clonotype has at least ten counts. V usage is TRBV19 and J usage is TRBJ2-1, with a possible D match to TRBD1 (6 bases). V dropped 3 bases and J dropped 7 bases, with 16 bases sitting between them. Germline CDR1 LNHDA, CDR2 SQIVND (reference sequence). This CDR3 is built from 15 residues. This CDR3 is CASSMRAGVQNEQFF. The CDR3 DNA is TGTGCCAGTAGTATGAGGGCAGGGGTTCAGAATGAGCAGTTCTTC.

This clonotype has a handful of counts. The rearrangement joins TRBV25-1 to TRBJ1-2, with D possibly TRBD1 on 5 matching bases. In germline, CDR1 is MGHDK, CDR2 SYGVNS. CDR3 length equals 18 residues. V lost 5 bases, J lost 3 bases, and 25 bases lay in between. In DNA form, the CDR3 reads TGTGCCAGCAGTCTCTCGGTGGAGGGGCTCGGGGGTGACTATGGCTACACCTTC. Protein sequence: CASSLSVEGLGGDYGYTF.

This clonotype was counted a few times. The chain recombines TRBV12-3 or TRBV12-4 with TRBJ1-1; TRBD1 is a possible D gene (6 bases). The V end was cut by 6 bases, the J end by 6 bases, with 17 bases between. There are 14 residues in the CDR3. The CDR3 here is CASRKDSSGSEAFF. CDR3 DNA: TGTGCCAGCAGGAAGGACAGTTCTGGGTCTGAAGCTTTCTTT.

The table lists this clonotype with many counts. The chain recombines TRBV6-5 with TRBJ1-2; 7 nucleotides match TRBD1. Germline V gives CDR1 MNHEY, CDR2 SVGAGI. V lost 0 bases and J lost 8; bases outside the gene matches: 3. The CDR3 contains 13 residues. The CDR3 DNA reads as TGTGCCAGCAGTTACTCCGACAGGGTAGGCTACACCTTC. Residues: CASSYSDRVGYTF.

This clonotype was seen many times. V is TRBV7-2 and J is TRBJ2-7; D might be TRBD2 (6 bases). Germline V lookup: CDR1 SGHTA, CDR2 FQGNSA. V was shortened by 1 base and J by 7 bases, with 17 bases between the two germline ends. The CDR3 is 15 amino acids. The CDR3 sequence is CASSLEVLGRGEQYF. In DNA form, the CDR3 reads TGTGCCAGCAGCTTAGAGGTGTTGGGTCGGGGGGAGCAGTACTTC.

This clonotype has a count of ten or more. The rearrangement joins TRBV27 to TRBJ1-6; TRBD1 is a possible D gene (5 bases). The CDR3 contains 14 residues. Deletions cut 6 bases from V and 7 bases from J, with 13 bases between. Germline CDR1 reads MNHEY; CDR2 reads SMNVEV (reference sequence). The CDR3 reads CASRGTGTNSPLHF. The DNA of the CDR3 is TGTGCCAGCAGGGGGACCGGCACCAATTCACCCCTCCACTTT.

The CDR3 region is CAWGPDRAFGYTF. Here the CDR3 DNA reads TGTGCCTGGGGGCCGGACAGGGCGTTTGGCTACACCTTC. The chain joins TRBV30 to TRBJ1-2; 8 bases fit TRBD1. From germline, CDR1 is GTSNPN and CDR2 SVGIG (reference sequence). V lost 5 bases to trimming and J lost 7 bases; unmatched junction nucleotides: 9. This CDR3 has 13 residues.

The rearrangement links TRBV6-1 to TRBJ1-6, with a possible D match to TRBD1 (5 bases). V lost 6 bases and J lost 6, with 12 bases in between. CDR1 is MNHNS and CDR2 is SASEGT in the germline V gene. The CDR3 has 14 residues. The CDR3 DNA is TGTGCCAGCAGCCAGGGTATTTTTAATTCACCCCTCCACTTT. The encoded protein is CASSQGIFNSPLHF.

This clonotype was seen at least ten times. The rearrangement joins TRBV19 to TRBJ1-1, with D possibly being TRBD1 (6 bases). Trimming pared 5 bases from V and 1 base from J, leaving 20 bases between. This CDR3 region has 17 residues. From germline, CDR1 is LNHDA and CDR2 SQIVND (reference sequence). As DNA, the CDR3 is TGTGCCAGTAGTCCGTCGACAGGCCTGTGGGGGAACACTGAAGCTTTCTTT. It yields the protein CASSPSTGLWGNTEAFF. Using reference TRBV19 and TRBJ1-1 for the parts outside the CDR3, the full variable domain is DGGITQSPKYLFRKEGQNVTLSCEQNLNHDAMYWYRQDPGQGLRLIYYSQIVNDFQKGDIAEGYSVSREKKESFPLTVTSAQKNPTAFYLCASSPSTGLWGNTEAFFGQGTRLTVV.